The next 26 T cell receptor beta chains were all read from a single sample in a study of Ad26.COV2.S vaccination and SARS-CoV-2 variants. Treatment specified: 15 to 20 received Ad26.COV2.S at low or high dose, single or two shots; roughly five received placebo; per-sample allocation not given. After the first vaccine or placebo injection, samples were drawn on day 63. Generated by immunoSEQ multiplex PCR, the TCRdb table keeps only in-frame clones and is missing some. This table holds roughly 420,000 clones, 89% found once. Here the sequenced sample was peripheral blood, taken in a trial of Ad26.COV2.S vaccine versus placebo. These receptors all stem from a person aged 18-60 years who received the Ad26.COV2.S COVID-19 vaccine or a placebo.

V gene TRBV12-5 combines with J gene TRBJ2-2; D perhaps matches TRBD1 (7 bases). The CDR3 spans 14 residues. V lost 5 bases to trimming and J lost 5 bases, with 12 bases between them. Germline V CDR1 and CDR2: LGHNT, FRNRAP. The CDR3 loop is CASGAGQLTGELFF. As DNA, the CDR3 is TGTGCTAGTGGTGCGGGACAGCTGACCGGGGAGCTGTTTTTT. Full variable domain (remainder filled in from reference TRBV12-5 and TRBJ2-2): DARVTQTPRHKVTEMGQEVTMRCQPILGHNTVFWYRQTMMQGLELLAYFRNRAPLDDSGMPKDRFSAEMPDATLATLKIQPSEPRDSAVYFCASGAGQLTGELFFGEGSRLTVL.

V and J are TRBV28 and TRBJ1-6; D is ambiguous. This CDR3 spans 15 amino acids. CDR1 is MDHEN and CDR2 is SYDVKM in the germline V gene. V was shortened by 5 bases and J by 6 bases, with 14 bases between the two germline ends. CDR3 bases: TGTGCCAGCAGTCCCCCCGCTGGACTTAATTCACCCCTCCACTTT. Protein product: CASSPPAGLNSPLHF.

A remark on this clone: An end of the junction differs from the germline gene, which may be a read error. The chain carries TRBV7-7 and TRBJ2-5; 10 nucleotides agree with TRBD2. Looked up from germline, CDR1 is SSHAT and CDR2 is FNYEAQ (reference sequence). CDR3 length equals 15 residues. The CDR3 DNA is TGTGCTAGCAGCTTAGCCACTAGCGGGACGGAGACCCAGTACTTC. It yields the protein CASSLATSGTETQYF.

As DNA, the CDR3 is TGTGCCAGTAGTTCTCCGGGGGCTAGGTCCGGCGAGACCCAGTACTTC. Translating gives CASSSPGARSGETQYF. The chain joins TRBV19 to TRBJ2-5; D is tentatively TRBD1 or TRBD2 (6 bases each). Trimming took 5 bases from V and 5 from J, leaving 21 bases between them. This CDR3 region has 16 residues. The germline V gene has CDR1 LNHDA and CDR2 SQIVND (reference sequence).

The chain links TRBV7-9 to TRBJ2-2, with D possibly being TRBD2 (6 bases). The CDR3 totals 15 residues. V was clipped by 7 bases and J by 2 bases, with 14 bases between them. Per the germline V gene, CDR1 is SEHNR and CDR2 is FQNEAQ (reference sequence). The CDR3 sequence is CASTRDSVNTGELFF. The CDR3, as DNA: TGTGCCAGCACCCGGGACTCTGTTAACACCGGGGAGCTGTTTTTT.

The chain joins TRBV28 to TRBJ2-7; no reliable D call. The length of the CDR3 is 14 residues. The V gene lost 5 bases and the J gene lost 1 base, with 12 bases spanning the gap. Germline V gene lookup returns CDR1 MDHEN and CDR2 SYDVKM. CDR3 in amino acids: CASSVHLASYEQYF. The CDR3 bases are TGTGCCAGCAGTGTACATCTGGCTTCCTACGAGCAGTACTTC.

The V and J genes are TRBV7-2 and TRBJ2-5; D perhaps matches TRBD2 (7 bases). The germline V gene has CDR1 SGHTA and CDR2 FQGNSA. V was clipped by 2 bases and J by 5 bases, with 9 bases between them. The CDR3 consists of 13 residues. CDR3 loop: CASSLRGAETQYF. The DNA of the CDR3 is TGTGCCAGCAGCTTACGGGGGGCGGAGACCCAGTACTTC.

The CDR3 sequence is CASSARDSSYNEQFF. Written as DNA, the CDR3 is TGTGCCAGCAGCGCCAGGGACAGCTCCTACAATGAGCAGTTCTTC. The chain has TRBV7-2 and TRBJ2-1, with 7 nucleotides matching TRBD1. Trimming cost V 5 bases and J 0 bases; bases outside gene matches: 4. Germline CDR1 reads SGHTA; CDR2 reads FQGNSA. This CDR3 comprises 15 residues.

The rearrangement joins TRBV19 to TRBJ2-5; D is perhaps TRBD1 (5 bases). The V gene lost 6 bases and the J gene lost 4 bases, with 30 bases spanning the gap. The CDR3 contains 19 residues. Looked up from germline, CDR1 is LNHDA and CDR2 is SQIVND (reference sequence). The CDR3 sequence is CASSRDPVDSDGLRETQYF. The CDR3 DNA sequence: TGTGCCAGTAGCCGCGACCCTGTTGACAGCGACGGGTTAAGAGAGACCCAGTACTTC. Using reference TRBV19 and TRBJ2-5 for the parts outside the CDR3, the full variable domain is DGGITQSPKYLFRKEGQNVTLSCEQNLNHDAMYWYRQDPGQGLRLIYYSQIVNDFQKGDIAEGYSVSREKKESFPLTVTSAQKNPTAFYLCASSRDPVDSDGLRETQYFGPGTRLLVL.

This chain uses TRBV13 with TRBJ1-1, with D possibly being TRBD1 (5 bases). Trimming shortened V by 5 bases and J by 3 bases, and 13 bases separated the two germline ends. Germline lookup yields CDR1 PRHDT and CDR2 FYEKMQ (reference sequence). This CDR3 contains 14 residues. The CDR3 nucleotides read TGTGCCAGCAGCGTCGGACATAAGGACACTGAAGCTTTCTTT. Its protein product is CASSVGHKDTEAFF. The full variable domain, completed using reference TRBV13 and TRBJ1-1, is AAGVIQSPRHLIKEKRETATLKCYPIPRHDTVYWYQQGPGQDPQFLISFYEKMQSDKGSIPDRFSAQQFSDYHSELNMSSLELGDSALYFCASSVGHKDTEAFFGQGTRLTVV.

The chain has TRBV27 and TRBJ2-7; TRBD1 matches 7 bases. V was clipped by 10 bases and J by 0 bases; unmatched bases: 12. Germline CDR1 reads MNHEY; CDR2 reads SMNVEV (reference sequence). CDR3 size: 15 residues. CDR3 nucleotides: TGTGCCACCAGGTTGAGGGGGACAGACTCCTACGAGCAGTACTTC. Translated: CATRLRGTDSYEQYF.

The V gene is TRBV19, the J gene TRBJ2-7, with unresolved D. V lost 5 bases and J lost 1, with 12 bases in between. CDR3 length: 14 amino acids. Germline V gene sequence: CDR1 LNHDA, CDR2 SQIVND (reference sequence). The CDR3 DNA is TGTGCCAGTAGTCCTATGGGTGTTTCCTACGAGCAGTACTTC. It specifies CASSPMGVSYEQYF.

The rearrangement links TRBV9 to TRBJ2-1, with D possibly matching TRBD1 (6 bases). The CDR3 consists of 14 residues. In germline, CDR1 is SGDLS, CDR2 YYNGEE. V lost 2 bases to trimming and J lost 0 bases, with 6 bases between them. The CDR3 DNA reads as TGTGCCAGCAGCGTGGACAGCTCCTACAATGAGCAGTTCTTC. It is translated as CASSVDSSYNEQFF.

This CDR3 reads CASSYLSQGRGETQYF. As DNA, the CDR3 is TGTGCCAGCAGTTATCTGTCACAGGGAAGGGGAGAGACCCAGTACTTC. The chain joins TRBV28 to TRBJ2-5; D perhaps matches TRBD1 (6 bases). This CDR3 region has 16 residues. Between the trimmed V and J ends, which lost 4 bases and 4 bases, there was a span of 19 bases. Germline-derived CDR1 and CDR2 are MDHEN and SYDVKM.

The rearrangement links TRBV7-3 to TRBJ2-6; D gene unclear. The CDR3 length is 17 residues. Trimming shortened V by 5 bases and J by 0 bases, and 14 bases separated the two germline ends. Per the germline V gene, CDR1 is SGHTA and CDR2 is FQGTGA. The CDR3 is CASSPIGRPSGANVLTF. The CDR3 DNA reads as TGTGCCAGCAGCCCGATCGGACGGCCCTCTGGGGCCAACGTCCTGACTTTC.

The gene calls are TRBV5-1 and TRBJ2-7; D may correspond to TRBD1 or TRBD2 (5 bases each). CDR1 is SGHRS and CDR2 is YFSETQ in the germline V gene. There are 13 residues in the CDR3. Trimming pared 4 bases from V and 2 bases from J, leaving 10 bases between. The CDR3 nucleotides are TGCGCCAGCAGCCCCAGGGACCCCTACGAGCAGTACTTC. It encodes CASSPRDPYEQYF.

The chain couples TRBV4-2 to TRBJ1-2, with a tentative D call TRBD1 (5 bases). Per the germline V gene, CDR1 is LGHNA and CDR2 is YNFKEQ. Trimming took 0 bases from V and 6 from J, leaving 20 bases between them. This CDR3 spans 17 amino acids. This chain's CDR3 is CASSQEHGGSGRDGYTF. CDR3 nucleotide sequence: TGTGCCAGCAGCCAAGAACACGGGGGATCCGGACGAGATGGCTACACCTTC.

This chain uses TRBV15 with TRBJ2-3; D possibly corresponds to TRBD2 (6 bases). Between the trimmed V and J ends, which lost 1 base and 3 bases, there was a span of 8 bases. Germline CDR1 LNHNV, CDR2 YYDKDF (reference sequence). The CDR3 has 14 amino acids. The CDR3 nucleotides are TGTGCCACCAGCAGAGCGGGAGTGACAGATACGCAGTATTTT. Protein: CATSRAGVTDTQYF.

The chain employs TRBV2 and TRBJ1-1; TRBD1 might be the D (6 bases). Trimming took off 4 bases at V and 5 bases at J, with 8 bases between the two ends. The length of the CDR3 is 12 residues. Germline lookup yields CDR1 SNHLY and CDR2 FYNNEI. CDR3 DNA: TGTGCCAGCAGTGGGCAGGGGACTGAAGCTTTCTTT. Translated: CASSGQGTEAFF.

In its sample, this clone was seen once. The chain recombines TRBV2 with TRBJ1-1; perhaps TRBD1 as D (5 bases). Germline CDR1 SNHLY, CDR2 FYNNEI. The CDR3 spans 15 residues. With 4 bases removed from V and 0 bases from J, the gap between germline ends came to 12 bases. As DNA, the CDR3 is TGTGCCAGCAGTGGGGGGGGTCCCATGAACACTGAAGCTTTCTTT. Translation: CASSGGGPMNTEAFF. The variable domain in full, with the rest retrieved from reference TRBV2 and TRBJ1-1, is EPEVTQTPSHQVTQMGQEVILRCVPISNHLYFYWYRQILGQKVEFLVSFYNNEISEKSEIFDDQFSVERPDGSNFTLKIRSTKLEDSAMYFCASSGGGPMNTEAFFGQGTRLTVV.

Points on this clone: This sample also contains other DNA sequences that code for the same CDR3. The rearrangement links TRBV7-9 to TRBJ1-1, with D uncertain. The CDR3 consists of 13 residues. From germline, CDR1 is SEHNR and CDR2 FQNEAQ (reference sequence). The ends were cut back, 2 bases at V and 1 base at J, with 5 bases in the middle. The CDR3 coding sequence is TGTGCCAGCAGCTTAACGGGGAACACTGAAGCTTTCTTT. Protein product: CASSLTGNTEAFF.

The chain recombines TRBV9 with TRBJ2-7, with 9 bases matching TRBD1. This CDR3 region has 15 residues. Per germline, CDR1 SGDLS and CDR2 YYNGEE. Trimming at V came to 3 bases and at J to 1 base, leaving 5 bases not matched to a gene. The CDR3 DNA reads TGTGCCAGCAGCGAGGGACAGGGAACATCCTACGAGCAGTACTTC. It is translated as CASSEGQGTSYEQYF.

The rearrangement joins TRBV10-3 to TRBJ2-2, with D uncertain. Germline-derived CDR1 and CDR2 are ENHRY and SYGVKD. The CDR3 totals 15 residues. V lost 6 bases and J 1 base, leaving 12 bases between the germline ends. CDR3 coding DNA: TGTGCCATCAGGAGCCCATCGGAGAACACCGGGGAGCTGTTTTTT. Amino acids: CAIRSPSENTGELFF.

The rearrangement joins TRBV9 to TRBJ2-3; TRBD2 matches at 10 bases. Unmatched junction bases numbered 14, after V lost 0 bases and J lost 4 bases. CDR3 size: 19 residues. Germline loops: CDR1 SGDLS, CDR2 YYNGEE. The DNA for the CDR3 is TGTGCCAGCAGCGTAGCTCCTTCCTCAGCGGGAGGGAACGCAGATACGCAGTATTTT. Protein: CASSVAPSSAGGNADTQYF.

The CDR3 is CASSLGADSYEQYV. In DNA form, the CDR3 reads TGCGCCAGCAGCCTGGGGGCCGACTCCTACGAGCAGTACGTC. The V call is TRBV5-1, the J call TRBJ2-7; D perhaps matches TRBD1 (6 bases). Per germline, CDR1 SGHRS and CDR2 YFSETQ. This CDR3 spans 14 amino acids. The V end lost 4 bases, the J end lost 0 bases, and 11 bases lay between the germline ends.

This sequence joins TRBV6-4 and TRBJ1-1, with D possibly matching TRBD1 (5 bases). V lost 6 bases to trimming and J lost 4 bases, with 12 bases between them. In germline, CDR1 is MRHNA, CDR2 SNTAGT. The CDR3 contains 13 residues. The CDR3 region has the DNA TGTGCCAGCAGCCGCGACGGGGGCACTGAAGCTTTCTTT. Protein: CASSRDGGTEAFF.